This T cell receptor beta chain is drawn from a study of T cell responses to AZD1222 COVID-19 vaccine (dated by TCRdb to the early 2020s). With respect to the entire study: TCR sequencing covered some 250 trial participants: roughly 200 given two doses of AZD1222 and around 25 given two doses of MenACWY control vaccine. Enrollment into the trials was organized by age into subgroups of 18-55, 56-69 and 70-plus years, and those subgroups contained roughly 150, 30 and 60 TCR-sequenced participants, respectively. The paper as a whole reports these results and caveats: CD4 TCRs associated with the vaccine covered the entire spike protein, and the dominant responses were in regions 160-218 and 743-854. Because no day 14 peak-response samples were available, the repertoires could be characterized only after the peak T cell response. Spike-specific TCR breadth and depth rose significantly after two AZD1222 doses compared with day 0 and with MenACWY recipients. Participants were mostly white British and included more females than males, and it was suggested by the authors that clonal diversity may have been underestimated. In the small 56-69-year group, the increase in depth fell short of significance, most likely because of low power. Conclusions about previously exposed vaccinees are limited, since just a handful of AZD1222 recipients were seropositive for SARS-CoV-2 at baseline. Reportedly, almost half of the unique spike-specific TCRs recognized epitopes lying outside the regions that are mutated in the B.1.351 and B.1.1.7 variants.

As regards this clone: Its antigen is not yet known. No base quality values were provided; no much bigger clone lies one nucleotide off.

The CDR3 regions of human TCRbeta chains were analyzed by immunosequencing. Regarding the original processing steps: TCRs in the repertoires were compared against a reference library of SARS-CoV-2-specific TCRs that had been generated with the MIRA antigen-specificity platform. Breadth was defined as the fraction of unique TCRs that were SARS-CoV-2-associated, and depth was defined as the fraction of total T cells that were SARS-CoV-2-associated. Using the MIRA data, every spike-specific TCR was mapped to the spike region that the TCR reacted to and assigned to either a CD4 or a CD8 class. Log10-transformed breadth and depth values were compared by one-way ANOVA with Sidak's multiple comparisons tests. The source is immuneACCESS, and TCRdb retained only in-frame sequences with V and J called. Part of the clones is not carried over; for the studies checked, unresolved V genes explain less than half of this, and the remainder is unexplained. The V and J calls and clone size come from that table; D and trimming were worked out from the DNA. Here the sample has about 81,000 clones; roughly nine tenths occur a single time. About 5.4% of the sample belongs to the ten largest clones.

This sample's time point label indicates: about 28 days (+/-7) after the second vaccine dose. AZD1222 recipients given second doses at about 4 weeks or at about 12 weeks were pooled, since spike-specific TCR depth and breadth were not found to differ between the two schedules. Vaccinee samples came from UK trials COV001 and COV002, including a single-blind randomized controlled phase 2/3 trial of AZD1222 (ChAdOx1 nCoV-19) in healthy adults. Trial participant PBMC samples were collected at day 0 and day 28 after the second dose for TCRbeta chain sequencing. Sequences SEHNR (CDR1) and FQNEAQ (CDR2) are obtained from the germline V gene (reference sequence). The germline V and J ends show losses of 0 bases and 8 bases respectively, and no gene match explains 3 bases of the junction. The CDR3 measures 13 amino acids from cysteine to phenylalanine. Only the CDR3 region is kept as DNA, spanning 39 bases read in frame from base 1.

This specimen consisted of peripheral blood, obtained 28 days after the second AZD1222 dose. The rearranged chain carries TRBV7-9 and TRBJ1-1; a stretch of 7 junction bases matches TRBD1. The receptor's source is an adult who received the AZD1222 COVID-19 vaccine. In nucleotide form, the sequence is TGTGCCAGCAGCTTAGCCTTGACAGGGGAAGCTTTCTTT. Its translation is CASSLALTGEAFF.